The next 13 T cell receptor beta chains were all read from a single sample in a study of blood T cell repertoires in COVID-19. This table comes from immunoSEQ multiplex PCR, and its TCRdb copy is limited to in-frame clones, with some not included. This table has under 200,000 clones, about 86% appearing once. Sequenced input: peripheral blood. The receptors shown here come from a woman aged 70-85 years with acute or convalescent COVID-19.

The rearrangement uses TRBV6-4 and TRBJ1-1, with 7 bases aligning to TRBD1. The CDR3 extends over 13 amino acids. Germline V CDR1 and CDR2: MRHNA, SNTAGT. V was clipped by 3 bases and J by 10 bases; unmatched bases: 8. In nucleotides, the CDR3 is TGTGCCAGCAGTGAGGAGGGGGCACGGGTAGCTTTCTTT. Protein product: CASSEEGARVAFF.

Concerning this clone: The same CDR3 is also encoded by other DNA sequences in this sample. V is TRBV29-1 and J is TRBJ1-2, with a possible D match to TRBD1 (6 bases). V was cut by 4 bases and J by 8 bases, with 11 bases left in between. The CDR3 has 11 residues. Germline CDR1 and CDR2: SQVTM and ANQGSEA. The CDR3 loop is CSVGTGSGYTF. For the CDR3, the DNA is TGCAGCGTTGGTACAGGGAGCGGCTACACCTTC.

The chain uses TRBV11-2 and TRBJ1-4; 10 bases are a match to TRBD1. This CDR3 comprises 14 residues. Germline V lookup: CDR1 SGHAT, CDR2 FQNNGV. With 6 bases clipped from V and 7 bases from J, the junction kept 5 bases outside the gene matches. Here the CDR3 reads CASRRTGGSEKLFF. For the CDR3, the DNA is TGTGCCAGCAGAAGGACAGGGGGGAGTGAAAAACTGTTTTTT.

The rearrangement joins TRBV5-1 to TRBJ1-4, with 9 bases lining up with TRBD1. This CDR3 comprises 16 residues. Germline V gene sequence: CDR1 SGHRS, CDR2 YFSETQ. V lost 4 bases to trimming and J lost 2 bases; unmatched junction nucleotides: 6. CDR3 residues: CASSTGTGITNEKLFF. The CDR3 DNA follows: TGCGCCAGCAGCACTGGGACAGGGATTACTAATGAAAAACTGTTTTTT.

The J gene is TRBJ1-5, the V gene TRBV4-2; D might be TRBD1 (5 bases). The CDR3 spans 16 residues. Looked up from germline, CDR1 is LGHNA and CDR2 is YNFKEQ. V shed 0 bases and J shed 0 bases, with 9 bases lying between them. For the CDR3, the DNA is TGTGCCAGCAGCCAAGATGGAGGGGATAGCAATCAGCCCCAGCATTTT. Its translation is CASSQDGGDSNQPQHF.

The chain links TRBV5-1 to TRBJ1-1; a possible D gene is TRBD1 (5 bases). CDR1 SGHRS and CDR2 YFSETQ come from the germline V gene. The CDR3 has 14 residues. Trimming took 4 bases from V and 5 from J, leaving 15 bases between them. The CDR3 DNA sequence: TGCGCCAGCAGCCCCCAGGGCCCTGGGACTGAAGCTTTCTTT. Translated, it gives CASSPQGPGTEAFF.

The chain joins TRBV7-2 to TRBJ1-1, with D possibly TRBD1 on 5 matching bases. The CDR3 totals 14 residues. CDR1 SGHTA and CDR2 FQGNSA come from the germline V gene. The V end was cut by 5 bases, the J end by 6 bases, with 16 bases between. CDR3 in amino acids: CASSPEGRGSEAFF. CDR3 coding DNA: TGTGCCAGCAGCCCCGAGGGGAGGGGATCTGAAGCTTTCTTT.

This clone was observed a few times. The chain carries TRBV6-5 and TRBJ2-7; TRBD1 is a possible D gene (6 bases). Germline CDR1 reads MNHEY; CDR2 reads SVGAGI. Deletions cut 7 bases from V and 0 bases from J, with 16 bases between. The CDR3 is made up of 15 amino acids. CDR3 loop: CASTRGTTSSYEQYF. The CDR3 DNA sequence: TGTGCCAGCACCAGAGGGACAACGAGCTCCTACGAGCAGTACTTC.

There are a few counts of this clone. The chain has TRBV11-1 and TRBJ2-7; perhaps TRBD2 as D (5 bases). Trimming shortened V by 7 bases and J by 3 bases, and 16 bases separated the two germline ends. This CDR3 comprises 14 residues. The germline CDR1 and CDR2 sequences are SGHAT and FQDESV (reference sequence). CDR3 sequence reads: CASTRREGLYEQYF. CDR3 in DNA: TGTGCCAGCACTCGCCGCGAGGGTCTCTACGAGCAGTACTTC.

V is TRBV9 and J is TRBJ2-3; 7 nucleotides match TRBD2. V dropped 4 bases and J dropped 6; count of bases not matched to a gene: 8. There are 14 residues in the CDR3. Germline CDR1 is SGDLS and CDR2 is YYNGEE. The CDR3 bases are TGTGCCAGCAGCTTCAAGGGAGGGCCGGATACGCAGTATTTT. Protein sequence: CASSFKGGPDTQYF.

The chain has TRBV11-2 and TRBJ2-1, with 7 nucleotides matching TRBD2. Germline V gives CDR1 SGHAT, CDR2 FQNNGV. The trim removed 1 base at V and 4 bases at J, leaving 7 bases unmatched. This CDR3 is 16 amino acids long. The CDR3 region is CASSLGTGGGYNEQFF. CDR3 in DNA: TGTGCCAGCAGCTTAGGGACGGGCGGGGGTTACAATGAGCAGTTCTTC.

For the CDR3, the DNA is TGTGCCAGTAGTACTCGACAGAGGACTGAAGCTTTCTTT. It is translated as CASSTRQRTEAFF. J is TRBJ1-1 and V is TRBV19, with D possibly TRBD1 on 5 matching bases. The germline V gene has CDR1 LNHDA and CDR2 SQIVND (reference sequence). V dropped 4 bases and J dropped 5 bases, with 11 bases sitting between them. This CDR3 is 13 amino acids long.

The CDR3: CASSIVPGGSYEQYF. In DNA, the CDR3 is TGTGCCAGTAGTATAGTCCCAGGGGGCTCCTACGAGCAGTACTTC. V usage is TRBV19 and J usage is TRBJ2-7, with 7 bases matching TRBD1. The CDR3 contains 15 residues. Trimming took 1 base from V and 0 from J; bases not matched to a gene: 3. CDR1 is LNHDA and CDR2 is SQIVND in the germline V gene (reference sequence).